This T cell receptor beta chain was recorded in a study of blood T cell repertoires in COVID-19. The method was immunoSEQ multiplex PCR; TCRdb's version includes in-frame clones alone and lacks a portion of them. The table includes around 160,000 clones, approximately 87% detected once. V lost 4 bases to trimming and J lost 4 bases, with 13 bases between them. CDR3 length: 14 amino acids. CDR1 and CDR2 (germline): MNHEY, SVGAGI. Material for sequencing was peripheral blood. This TCR derives from a man older than 75 with acute or convalescent COVID-19. The chain uses TRBV6-5 and TRBJ1-1; possibly TRBD1 for D (5 bases). CDR3 amino acids: CASSSRVGATEAFF. CDR3 bases: TGTGCCAGCAGTTCTCGGGTAGGGGCCACTGAAGCTTTCTTT.